This TCR beta chain was recorded in a study of regulatory T cells in long-lasting Graves disease. Points from the study as a whole: Repertoires from persistent disease leaned toward TRBV28, TRBJ1-2 and TRBJ2-5.

Comment on this clonotype: Antigen specificity is unknown.

The time point: newly diagnosed GD, antithyroid drugs for less than 3 months. RNA from PBMCs was the source of the TCR library. The CDR3 covers 14 residues. Trimming cost V 7 bases and J 4 bases, with 16 bases left between them. Germline CDR1 is LNHDA and CDR2 is SQIVND (reference sequence). Arm-PCR of CDR3 regions and iRepertoire HTBI primers were the basis on which TCR beta libraries were built. TCRdb re-called the multiplex PCR reads through MiXCR, storing one row per CDR3 protein. The sample lists fewer than 500,000 distinct CDR3 sequences; around 16% were seen once. In addition, the sample was reused for a study of T cells in Graves' hyperthyroidism and ophthalmopathy.

This clonotype was sampled from a man in his forties with Graves disease. The source material was peripheral blood mononuclear cells (PBMCs), sampled at new diagnosis, from a patient treated with antithyroid drugs. This sequence joins TRBV19 and TRBJ2-5, with D maybe TRBD2 (6 bases). The CDR3 sequence: CASKLMNGGETQYF. CDR3 DNA: TGTGCCAGTAAACTCATGAACGGGGGAGAGACCCAGTACTTC.